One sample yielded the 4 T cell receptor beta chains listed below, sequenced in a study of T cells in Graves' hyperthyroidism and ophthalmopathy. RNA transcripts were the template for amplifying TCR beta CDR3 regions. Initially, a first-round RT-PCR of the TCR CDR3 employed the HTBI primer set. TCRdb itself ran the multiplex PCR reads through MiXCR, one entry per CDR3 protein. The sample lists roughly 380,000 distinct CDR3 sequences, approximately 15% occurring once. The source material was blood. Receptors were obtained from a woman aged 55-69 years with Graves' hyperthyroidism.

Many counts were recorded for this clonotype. This chain's CDR3 is CASSPYLRVEQFF. The CDR3 coding sequence is TGTGCCAGCAGCCCATATCTAAGGGTAGAGCAGTTCTTC. The rearrangement uses TRBV7-9 and TRBJ2-1; D is undetermined. CDR1 SEHNR and CDR2 FQNEAQ come from the germline V gene (reference sequence). This CDR3 is 13 amino acids long. V shed 5 bases and J shed 10 bases, with 15 bases lying between them.

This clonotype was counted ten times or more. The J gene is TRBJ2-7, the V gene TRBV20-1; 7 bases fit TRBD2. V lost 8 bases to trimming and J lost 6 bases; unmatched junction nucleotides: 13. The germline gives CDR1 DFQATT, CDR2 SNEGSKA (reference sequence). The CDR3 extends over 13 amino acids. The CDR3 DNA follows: TGCAGTACCCGTGATGCGGGAGTCCGCGAGCAGTACTTC. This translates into CSTRDAGVREQYF.

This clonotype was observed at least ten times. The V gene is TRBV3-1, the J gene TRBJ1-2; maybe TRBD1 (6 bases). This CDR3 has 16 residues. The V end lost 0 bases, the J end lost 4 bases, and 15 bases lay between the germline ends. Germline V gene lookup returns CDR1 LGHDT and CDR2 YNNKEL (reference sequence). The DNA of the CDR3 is TGTGCCAGCAGCCAAGATCTAGCCGGGGGCGGCTATGGCTACACCTTC. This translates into CASSQDLAGGGYGYTF.

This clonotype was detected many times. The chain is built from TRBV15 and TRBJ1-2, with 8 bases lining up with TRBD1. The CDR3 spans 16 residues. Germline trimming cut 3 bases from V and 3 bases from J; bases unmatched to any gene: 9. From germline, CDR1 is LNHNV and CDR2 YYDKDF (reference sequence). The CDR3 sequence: CATSSGQGSMDYGYTF. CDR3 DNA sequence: TGTGCCACCAGCAGTGGACAGGGCAGTATGGACTATGGCTACACCTTC.